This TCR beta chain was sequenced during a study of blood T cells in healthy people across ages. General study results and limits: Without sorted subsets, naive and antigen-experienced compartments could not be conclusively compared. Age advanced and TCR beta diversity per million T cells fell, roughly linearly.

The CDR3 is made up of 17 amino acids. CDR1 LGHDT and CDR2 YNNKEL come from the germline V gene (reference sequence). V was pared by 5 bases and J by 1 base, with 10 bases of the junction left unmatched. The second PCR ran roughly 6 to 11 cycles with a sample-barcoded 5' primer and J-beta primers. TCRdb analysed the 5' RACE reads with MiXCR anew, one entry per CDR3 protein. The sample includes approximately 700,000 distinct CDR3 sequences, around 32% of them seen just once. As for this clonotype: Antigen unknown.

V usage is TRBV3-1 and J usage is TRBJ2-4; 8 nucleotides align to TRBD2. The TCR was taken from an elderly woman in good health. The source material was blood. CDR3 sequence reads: CASSYDAGGWAKNIQYF. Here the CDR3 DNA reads TGTGCCAGCAGCTATGATGCGGGGGGCTGGGCCAAAAACATTCAGTACTTC.